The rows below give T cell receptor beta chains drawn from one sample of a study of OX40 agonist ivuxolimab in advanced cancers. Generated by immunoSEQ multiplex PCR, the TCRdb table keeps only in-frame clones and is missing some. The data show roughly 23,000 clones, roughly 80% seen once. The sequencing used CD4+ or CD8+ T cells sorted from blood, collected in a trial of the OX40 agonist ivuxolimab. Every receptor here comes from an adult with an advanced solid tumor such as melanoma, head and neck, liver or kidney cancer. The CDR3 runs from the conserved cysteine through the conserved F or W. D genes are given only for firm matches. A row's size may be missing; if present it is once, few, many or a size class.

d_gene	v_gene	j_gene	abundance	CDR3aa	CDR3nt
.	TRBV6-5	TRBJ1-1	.	CASSQARGTEAFF	TGTGCCAGCAGCCAGGCCCGGGGCACTGAAGCTTTCTTT
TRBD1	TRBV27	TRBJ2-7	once	CASSLSAGGLREQYF	TGTGCCAGCAGTTTAAGTGCAGGGGGTTTGCGGGAGCAGTACTTC
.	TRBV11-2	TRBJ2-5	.	CASSLLGETQYF	TGTGCCAGCAGCTTATTGGGAGAGACCCAGTACTTC
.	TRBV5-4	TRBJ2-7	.	CASSLLGSEQYF	TGTGCCAGCAGTCTCTTAGGTTCCGAGCAGTACTTC
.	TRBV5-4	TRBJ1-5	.	CASSLAYEHMVDQPQHF	TGTGCCAGCAGCTTGGCTTACGAACATATGGTGGATCAGCCCCAGCATTTT
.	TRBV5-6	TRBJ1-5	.	CASSLGGVSNQPQHF	TGTGCCAGCAGCTTAGGGGGGGTTAGCAATCAGCCCCAGCATTTT
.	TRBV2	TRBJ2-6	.	CASKGLSAGANVLTF	TGTGCCAGCAAAGGGTTATCAGCTGGGGCCAACGTCCTGACTTTC
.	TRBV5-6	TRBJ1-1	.	CASSLEQPAEAFF	TGTGCCAGCAGCTTAGAACAGCCGGCTGAAGCTTTCTTT
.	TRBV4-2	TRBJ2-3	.	CASSQVDGGREDTQYF	TGTGCCAGCAGCCAAGTCGATGGCGGGCGCGAGGATACGCAGTATTTT
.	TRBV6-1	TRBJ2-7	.	CATRLWPVASYEQYF	TGTGCCACCCGCTTATGGCCGGTGGCCTCCTACGAGCAGTACTTC
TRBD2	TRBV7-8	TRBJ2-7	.	CASSLRRGNYEQYF	TGTGCCAGCAGCTTACGGCGGGGGAACTACGAGCAGTACTTC
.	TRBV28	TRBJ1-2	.	CASSRSGDYGYTF	TGTGCCAGCAGTAGGTCAGGCGACTATGGCTACACCTTC
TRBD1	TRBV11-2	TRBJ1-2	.	CASSLTTTGEGYTF	TGTGCCAGCAGCTTAACAACGACAGGGGAGGGCTACACCTTC
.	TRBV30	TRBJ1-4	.	CAWSPSANEKLFF	TGTGCCTGGAGTCCCTCGGCTAATGAAAAACTGTTTTTT
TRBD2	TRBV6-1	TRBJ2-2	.	CASSEWLRGGDGELFF	TGTGCCAGCAGTGAATGGTTGCGGGGGGGCGACGGGGAGCTGTTTTTT
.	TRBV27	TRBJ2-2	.	CASSEGDGYTGELFF	TGTGCCAGCAGTGAGGGGGACGGCTACACCGGGGAGCTGTTTTTT
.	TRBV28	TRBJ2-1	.	CASKYSARTFF	TGTGCCAGCAAGTATAGCGCGAGGACTTTCTTC
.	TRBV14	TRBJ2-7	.	CASSQDEGGEQYF	TGTGCCAGCAGCCAAGATGAGGGGGGCGAGCAGTACTTC
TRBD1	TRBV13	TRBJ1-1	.	CASSLGTGGASRTEAFF	TGTGCCAGCAGCTTGGGGACAGGGGGCGCGAGTAGGACTGAAGCTTTCTTT
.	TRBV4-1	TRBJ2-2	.	CASSETLLANTGELFF	TGCGCCAGCAGCGAAACACTACTCGCGAACACCGGGGAGCTGTTTTTT
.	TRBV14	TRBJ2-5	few	CASSQDTSFDRPVREETQYF	TGTGCCAGCAGCCAAGATACTTCTTTCGACAGGCCCGTTAGGGAAGAGACCCAGTACTTC
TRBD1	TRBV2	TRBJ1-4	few	CASRRGRGTNEKLFF	TGTGCCAGCCGAAGGGGGCGCGGAACTAATGAAAAACTGTTTTTT
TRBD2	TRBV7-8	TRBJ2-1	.	CASSSKPGLAGGIFNEQFF	TGTGCCAGCAGCTCGAAACCCGGACTAGCGGGGGGTATCTTCAATGAGCAGTTCTTC
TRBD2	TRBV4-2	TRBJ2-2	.	CASSPGGAFTGELFF	TGTGCCAGCAGCCCCGGGGGGGCGTTCACCGGGGAGCTGTTTTTT
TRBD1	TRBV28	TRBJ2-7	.	CASSYGQGDEQYF	TGTGCCAGCAGTTACGGACAGGGAGACGAGCAGTACTTC
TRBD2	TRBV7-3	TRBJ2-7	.	CASSGWSGGAYEQYF	TGTGCCAGCAGCGGATGGAGCGGGGGTGCATACGAGCAGTACTTC
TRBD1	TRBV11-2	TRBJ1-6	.	CASSTHDREGSNSPLHF	TGTGCCAGCAGCACCCATGACAGGGAGGGAAGTAATTCACCCCTCCACTTT
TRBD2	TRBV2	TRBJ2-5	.	CASIMEGGGDLETQYF	TGTGCCTCTATTATGGAGGGCGGGGGGGACCTAGAGACCCAGTACTTC
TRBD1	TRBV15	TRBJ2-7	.	CATGQETYEQYF	TGTGCCACGGGACAGGAGACCTACGAGCAGTACTTC
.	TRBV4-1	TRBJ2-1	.	CASNLNNEQFF	TGCGCCAGCAACCTTAACAATGAGCAGTTCTTC
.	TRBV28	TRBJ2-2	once	CASSSSGTGELFF	TGTGCCAGCAGTTCGTCAGGAACCGGGGAGCTGTTTTTT
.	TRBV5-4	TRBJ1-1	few	CASSLARINTEAFF	TGTGCCAGCAGCTTGGCCCGGATTAACACTGAAGCTTTCTTT
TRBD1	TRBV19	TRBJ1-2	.	CASSPRQGSYGYTF	TGTGCCAGTAGTCCCCGACAGGGCTCCTATGGCTACACCTTC
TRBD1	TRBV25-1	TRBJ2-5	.	CASSADRAMQETQYF	TGTGCCAGCAGTGCAGACAGGGCCATGCAAGAGACCCAGTACTTC
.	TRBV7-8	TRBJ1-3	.	CASSPGGLGNTIYF	TGTGCCAGCAGCCCTGGGGGGCTTGGAAACACCATATATTTT
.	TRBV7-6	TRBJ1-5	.	CASSLLDRRDQPQHF	TGTGCCAGCAGCCTCCTTGACAGGAGAGACCAGCCCCAGCATTTT
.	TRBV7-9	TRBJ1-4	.	CASSLEGGANEKLFF	TGTGCCAGCAGCTTAGAAGGGGGGGCTAATGAAAAACTGTTTTTT
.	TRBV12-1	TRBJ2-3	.	CASSFARLESTDTQYF	TGTGCCAGCAGCTTTGCGCGACTAGAGAGCACAGATACGCAGTATTTT